These 8 T cell receptor beta chains were all obtained from the same sample, sequenced in a study of control samples from healthy donors and cancer patients (dated by TCRdb to about 2020). Library preparation employed the immunoSEQ multiplex PCR assay. In its TCRdb copy, this immuneACCESS table keeps in-frame sequences only and misses some clones. Where compared with another copy, unresolved V genes explain less than half of these, and the others have no known cause. The table for this sample lists about 150,000 clones; approximately 91% of them were counted only once. The ten top clones hold just under 5% of the sample. The sample consisted of blood. The receptor source for this set is a man under 40 in good health.

This chain connects TRBV7-2 to TRBJ2-3; no clear D gene. The germline V and J ends were trimmed by 1 base and 4 bases, with 9 bases remaining between them. This CDR3 has 14 residues. Germline CDR1 SGHTA, CDR2 FQGNSA. CDR3 region: CASSLDSQPDTQYF. The CDR3 DNA reads as TGTGCCAGCAGCTTAGATTCTCAGCCAGATACGCAGTATTTT.

The chain recombines TRBV5-4 with TRBJ2-1; 7 bases match TRBD2. The CDR3 contains 13 residues. Germline V lookup: CDR1 SGHNT, CDR2 YYREEE (reference sequence). V dropped 0 bases and J dropped 10; count of bases not matched to a gene: 4. CDR3 region: CASSLDAGGEQFF. The DNA for the CDR3 is TGTGCCAGCAGCTTGGATGCCGGGGGGGAGCAGTTCTTC.

V is TRBV5-4 and J is TRBJ2-7, with D hard to call. The V and J ends lost 0 bases and 4 bases respectively, with 8 bases between them. The germline gives CDR1 SGHNT, CDR2 YYREEE (reference sequence). The CDR3 is made up of 13 amino acids. The CDR3 is CASSLGVGYEQYF. The CDR3 nucleotides read TGTGCCAGCAGCTTGGGGGTTGGATACGAGCAGTACTTC. The full variable domain, with the rest looked up from reference TRBV5-4 and TRBJ2-7, is ETGVTQSPTHLIKTRGQQVTLRCSSQSGHNTVSWYQQALGQGPQFIFQYYREEENGRGNFPPRFSGLQFPNYSSELNVNALELDDSALYLCASSLGVGYEQYFGPGTRLTVT.

The chain couples TRBV6-5 to TRBJ2-1; D call uncertain. V was cut by 3 bases and J by 2 bases, with 11 bases left in between. Germline V CDR1 and CDR2: MNHEY, SVGAGI. There are 15 residues in the CDR3. CDR3 DNA: TGTGCCAGCAGTTATGGTTTACAGACCTACAATGAGCAGTTCTTC. Its translation: CASSYGLQTYNEQFF.

V and J are TRBV24-1 and TRBJ2-7; 7 bases fit TRBD1. The CDR3 is 14 residues long. Germline values: CDR1 KGHDR, CDR2 SFDVKD. Trimming at V came to 4 bases and at J to 4 bases, leaving 6 bases not matched to a gene. CDR3 bases: TGTGCCACCAGTGAAACCGGGACAGCGTACGAGCAGTACTTC. It translates to CATSETGTAYEQYF.

This clone was observed once. The V gene is TRBV14, the J gene TRBJ2-7; D is unresolved. The CDR3 is made up of 13 amino acids. The V and J ends lost 3 bases and 3 bases respectively, with 9 bases between them. From germline, CDR1 is SGHDN and CDR2 FVKESK. CDR3: CASSHVEFYEQYF. The CDR3 coding sequence is TGTGCCAGCAGCCATGTGGAATTCTACGAGCAGTACTTC.

The chain is built from TRBV5-1 and TRBJ2-5; D ambiguous. The CDR3 sequence is 13 residues long. Germline assignment: CDR1 SGHRS and CDR2 YFSETQ. Trimming removed 1 base from V and 7 bases from J, with 11 bases in between. The DNA for the CDR3 is TGCGCCAGCAGCTTGACGTCAACTGTGACCCAGTACTTC. Translated: CASSLTSTVTQYF.

In regard to this clone: Other nucleotide sequences from this sample produce the same CDR3. This chain connects TRBV20-1 to TRBJ2-7; D may be TRBD2 (6 bases). With 6 bases removed from V and 4 bases from J, the gap between germline ends came to 10 bases. The V gene's germline CDR1 is DFQATT and CDR2 SNEGSKA (reference sequence). The CDR3 is made up of 11 amino acids. In nucleotides, the CDR3 is TGCAGTGCCCTCGGGGGATACGAGCAGTACTTC. Protein product: CSALGGYEQYF.